There are a few counts of the clone carrying this TCR beta chain. Other DNA sequences in this specimen translate into the identical CDR3. These data come from a study of blood T cell repertoires in COVID-19. Overall study context: COVID-19 samples, acute and convalescent, were from the United States, Italy and Spain. PBMCs, B-cell-depleted T cells, or T cells provided the cDNA or gDNA that made up the material.

Germline V lookup: CDR1 MDHEN, CDR2 SYDVKM. V was trimmed by 1 base and J by 4 bases, leaving 2 bases between them. The CDR3 is 11 residues long. Per the study methods: Using reference gene primer amplification, nucleated cell counts were estimated. Profiling relied on immunoSEQ multiplex PCR, and the TCRdb table lists in-frame clones only, not all of them. V and J calls and clone size are as listed in that table; D and trimming were resolved from the DNA. The sample has more than 20,000 clones, about 84% seen once. V and J are TRBV28 and TRBJ2-7; D is uncertain. Specimen: peripheral blood. The receptor's source is a man aged 50 or older with active or convalescent COVID-19. Written as DNA, the CDR3 is TGTGCCAGCAGTTTATTATACGAGCAGTACTTC. The encoded protein is CASSLLYEQYF.